The rows below give T cell receptor beta chains drawn from one sample of a study of vaccination and CD4 T cells after COVID-19. TCRdb re-called the PCR reads through MiXCR, storing one row per CDR3 protein. Seen here are approximately 18,000 distinct CDR3 sequences, about 45% observed once, and the top ten hold 3%. These receptors have no known antigen. The material was CD4+ T cells from blood, cultured in vitro, obtained after SARS-CoV-2 vaccination. These receptors were taken from a human donor who had recovered from COVID-19. CDR3s include the opening cysteine and the closing phenylalanine or tryptophan. D genes are given only for firm matches. Only some rows state a clone size, as once, few, many or a class for expanded clones.

DNA: TGTGCCAGCACTGGTAATGATGGGCCAGATACGCAGTATTTT; CDR3: CASTGNDGPDTQYF; J: TRBJ2-3; D: -; V: TRBV6-1; size: -
DNA: TGTGCCAGCAGTACAACCGGACAGGGGTTCTCCTACGAGCAGTACTTC; CDR3: CASSTTGQGFSYEQYF; J: TRBJ2-7; D: TRBD1; V: TRBV28; size: few
DNA: TGTGCCAGCAGCCCAATGGGGATGGGCGGTGAGACCCAGTACTTC; CDR3: CASSPMGMGGETQYF; J: TRBJ2-5; D: -; V: TRBV7-6; size: -
DNA: TGCAGTGCTATTTCTAGCGGGGGCTCCACCTACGAGCAGTACTTC; CDR3: CSAISSGGSTYEQYF; J: TRBJ2-7; D: TRBD2; V: TRBV20-1; size: -
DNA: TGTGCCATCAGTGACTCCTCTTGGGGGCAGAGCCCCGGTGGCTACGAGCAGTACTTC; CDR3: CAISDSSWGQSPGGYEQYF; J: TRBJ2-7; D: -; V: TRBV10-3; size: -
DNA: TGTGCCAGCAGTTCCCAGGGGCGCTATGGCTACACCTTC; CDR3: CASSSQGRYGYTF; J: TRBJ1-2; D: -; V: TRBV27; size: few
DNA: TGTGCCAGTAGTATAGGGTCATGGGCCTACTTC; CDR3: CASSIGSWAYF; J: TRBJ1-2; D: -; V: TRBV19; size: few
DNA: TGTGCCAGCAGTTTTCCAGGGCGGTCGGTTGAAGCTTTCTTT; CDR3: CASSFPGRSVEAFF; J: TRBJ1-1; D: -; V: TRBV28; size: -
DNA: TGTGCCAGCAGCTTGGTTAGCTTTGGCGGACAAGAGACCCAGTACTTC; CDR3: CASSLVSFGGQETQYF; J: TRBJ2-5; D: -; V: TRBV7-6; size: -
DNA: TGTGCCAGCAGCTTAATTAGCGGGAACAATCAGCCCCAGCATTTT; CDR3: CASSLISGNNQPQHF; J: TRBJ1-5; D: -; V: TRBV7-2; size: few
DNA: TGTGCCAGCAGTCCCGAAGACAGGGCTCGCGGCTACACCTTC; CDR3: CASSPEDRARGYTF; J: TRBJ1-2; D: TRBD1; V: TRBV27; size: -
DNA: TGTGCCAGCAGTGCCCTCGACGAGCAGTACTTC; CDR3: CASSALDEQYF; J: TRBJ2-7; D: -; V: TRBV6-1; size: -
DNA: TGTGCCAGCAGCCGGCGGGGGGCGGGAGGAAAGGTGGGTGAGCAGTTCTTC; CDR3: CASSRRGAGGKVGEQFF; J: TRBJ2-1; D: TRBD2; V: TRBV7-2; size: -
DNA: TGTGCCACCAGCAGACAGGTTCCCGGGGAGCTGTTTTTT; CDR3: CATSRQVPGELFF; J: TRBJ2-2; D: -; V: TRBV15; size: -
DNA: TGTGCCAGCAGGGACACAGGTCCTAGACGGCACATTCAGTACTTC; CDR3: CASRDTGPRRHIQYF; J: TRBJ2-4; D: -; V: TRBV27; size: -
DNA: TGTGCCAGCAGTTGGCAGGGTTTACAATCACCCCTCCACTTT; CDR3: CASSWQGLQSPLHF; J: TRBJ1-6; D: -; V: TRBV27; size: few
DNA: TGTGCCAGCAGGGAAAACTATGGCTACACCTTC; CDR3: CASRENYGYTF; J: TRBJ1-2; D: -; V: TRBV28; size: -
DNA: TGTGCCAGCAGCACCGGGACTAGAGGGCTCCCGCAGTATTTT; CDR3: CASSTGTRGLPQYF; J: TRBJ2-3; D: TRBD2; V: TRBV7-3; size: few
DNA: TGTGCCAGCAGCTTAGACAGTAGCGGTACGCAGTATTTT; CDR3: CASSLDSSGTQYF; J: TRBJ2-3; D: -; V: TRBV7-2; size: few
DNA: TGTGCCAGCAAATTGACCGCCCGGGGCAATCAGCCCCAGCATTTT; CDR3: CASKLTARGNQPQHF; J: TRBJ1-5; D: -; V: TRBV2; size: few
DNA: TGTGCCAGCAGAAGACAGGGTTCCGTCGAGGATACGCAGTATTTT; CDR3: CASRRQGSVEDTQYF; J: TRBJ2-3; D: TRBD1; V: TRBV27; size: -
DNA: TGCAGTGCCAGGACAGGGGCAGGGAACTATGGCTACACCTTC; CDR3: CSARTGAGNYGYTF; J: TRBJ1-2; D: TRBD1; V: TRBV20-1; size: few
DNA: TGTGCCAGCAGCTTAGGACAGGGGATCTCTAACTATGGCTACACCTTC; CDR3: CASSLGQGISNYGYTF; J: TRBJ1-2; D: TRBD1; V: TRBV7-2; size: few
DNA: TGTGCCAGCAGCTTAAGTGGGAGCTCCTACGAGCAGTACTTC; CDR3: CASSLSGSSYEQYF; J: TRBJ2-7; D: -; V: TRBV7-8; size: few
DNA: TGTGCCAGCACCGAGGGGGGGTCCCTACGCTACACCTTC; CDR3: CASTEGGSLRYTF; J: TRBJ1-2; D: -; V: TRBV12-3/TRBV12-4; size: -
DNA: TGTGCCAGCAGTTTAAGGGGGGCAAACTATGGCTACACCTTC; CDR3: CASSLRGANYGYTF; J: TRBJ1-2; D: -; V: TRBV27; size: -
DNA: TGTGCCAGCAGTCTGAACCCTTATACAGGGAGCGAGCAGTACTTC; CDR3: CASSLNPYTGSEQYF; J: TRBJ2-7; D: -; V: TRBV27; size: few
DNA: TGTGCCAGCAGTCCTAGCGGGAGGTACGAGCAGTACTTC; CDR3: CASSPSGRYEQYF; J: TRBJ2-7; D: TRBD2; V: TRBV25-1; size: few
DNA: TGTGCCAGCAGTATCGGCGGGAGAGGTGAGCAGTTCTTC; CDR3: CASSIGGRGEQFF; J: TRBJ2-1; D: TRBD2; V: TRBV28; size: -
DNA: TGTGCCAGCAGACAGGGGGGGGCCGGGGAGCTGTTTTTT; CDR3: CASRQGGAGELFF; J: TRBJ2-2; D: -; V: TRBV7-2; size: -
DNA: TGCAGTGCTACCCCGGGTCTTTGGGGGGCCTTCTTT; CDR3: CSATPGLWGAFF; J: TRBJ1-1; D: -; V: TRBV20-1; size: -
DNA: TGTGCCAGCAGCTTAGTGAGCGGGGGCTCTGGAAACACCATATATTTT; CDR3: CASSLVSGGSGNTIYF; J: TRBJ1-3; D: -; V: TRBV7-6; size: -
DNA: TGCGCCAGCAGCTTGGAGGGGGGGGACACTGAAGCTTTCTTT; CDR3: CASSLEGGDTEAFF; J: TRBJ1-1; D: -; V: TRBV5-1; size: -
DNA: TGCAGTGGGTCGGAGGGCACAGATACGCAGTATTTT; CDR3: CSGSEGTDTQYF; J: TRBJ2-3; D: -; V: TRBV20-1; size: -
DNA: TGTGCCAGCAGTATCAGGGGCTACGCTTTCTTT; CDR3: CASSIRGYAFF; J: TRBJ1-1; D: -; V: TRBV28; size: few
DNA: TGTGCCAGCAGCTTAGCGCTAGGAGCGGGAGAATACAATGAGCAGTTCTTC; CDR3: CASSLALGAGEYNEQFF; J: TRBJ2-1; D: TRBD2; V: TRBV7-2; size: -
DNA: TGTGCCAGCAGCCACGAGGGGGGCGAGCAGTACTTC; CDR3: CASSHEGGEQYF; J: TRBJ2-7; D: -; V: TRBV7-2; size: -
DNA: TGTGCCAGCTCACCGCGGGACACCCTGGGGGACACTGAAGCTTTCTTT; CDR3: CASSPRDTLGDTEAFF; J: TRBJ1-1; D: -; V: TRBV18; size: -
DNA: TGTGCCAGCAGCGTGGACAGGGTTGGCACTGAAGCTTTCTTT; CDR3: CASSVDRVGTEAFF; J: TRBJ1-1; D: TRBD1; V: TRBV6-1; size: -
DNA: TGTGCCAGCAGCATCCGGGACAGGGACACTGAAGCTTTCTTT; CDR3: CASSIRDRDTEAFF; J: TRBJ1-1; D: -; V: TRBV21-1; size: -
DNA: TGTGCCAGCAGTTTATTCCAGGGAGGGAAAGAGACCCAGTACTTC; CDR3: CASSLFQGGKETQYF; J: TRBJ2-5; D: TRBD2; V: TRBV27; size: -
DNA: TGTGCCAGCATGGGGGTTAGTTTCTATGGCTACACCTTC; CDR3: CASMGVSFYGYTF; J: TRBJ1-2; D: -; V: TRBV2; size: -
DNA: TGCAGTGCTAGGGTAGCGGGGGTTGAGACCCAGTACTTC; CDR3: CSARVAGVETQYF; J: TRBJ2-5; D: TRBD2; V: TRBV20-1; size: -
DNA: TGTGCCAGTAGTATATACCGGGATCAGCCCCAGCATTTT; CDR3: CASSIYRDQPQHF; J: TRBJ1-5; D: -; V: TRBV19; size: -
DNA: TGCAGTGCTAGAAGAAGCACAGATACGCAGTATTTT; CDR3: CSARRSTDTQYF; J: TRBJ2-3; D: -; V: TRBV20-1; size: -
DNA: TGTGCCAGCAGCCTGACTAGCGGGTACCAAGAGACCCAGTACTTC; CDR3: CASSLTSGYQETQYF; J: TRBJ2-5; D: TRBD2; V: TRBV11-2; size: -
DNA: TGTGCCAGCAGCTTAGACCCCTATGGCTACACCTTC; CDR3: CASSLDPYGYTF; J: TRBJ1-2; D: -; V: TRBV11-2; size: -
DNA: TGTGCCAGCGCCCGGATAGCCAAAAACATTCAGTACTTC; CDR3: CASARIAKNIQYF; J: TRBJ2-4; D: -; V: TRBV6-2/TRBV6-3; size: -
DNA: TGTGCCAGCTCACCGGACAGGGGGCTCGATGGGGCCAACGTCCTGACTTTC; CDR3: CASSPDRGLDGANVLTF; J: TRBJ2-6; D: TRBD1; V: TRBV18; size: -
DNA: TGTGCCAGTAGTATGCGAGGGACCCAGGCGGGGGAGCTGTTTTTT; CDR3: CASSMRGTQAGELFF; J: TRBJ2-2; D: -; V: TRBV19; size: -
DNA: TGTGCCAGCAGTGAACGCCCCAGGGTGTTACGAAACACCATATATTTT; CDR3: CASSERPRVLRNTIYF; J: TRBJ1-3; D: -; V: TRBV6-1; size: once
DNA: TGTGCCAGCAGTTACGGACAGGGGAACTCCTACGAGCAGTACTTC; CDR3: CASSYGQGNSYEQYF; J: TRBJ2-7; D: TRBD1; V: TRBV12-3/TRBV12-4; size: -
DNA: TGTGCCTGGGGTCCCCAGGGCACTGAAGCTTTCTTT; CDR3: CAWGPQGTEAFF; J: TRBJ1-1; D: -; V: TRBV30; size: few
DNA: TGCAGTGCTAGAGACCGAAGGGGACTAACAGGCGAGCAGTACTTC; CDR3: CSARDRRGLTGEQYF; J: TRBJ2-7; D: TRBD2; V: TRBV20-1; size: -
DNA: TGTGCCAGCAGCTTAGTCTTGCTAGCGGGAGACCAAGAGACCCAGTACTTC; CDR3: CASSLVLLAGDQETQYF; J: TRBJ2-5; D: TRBD2; V: TRBV7-2; size: few
DNA: TGTGCCTCGTGTCGAGAACTAGTGGCGTTTGAGCAGTTCTTC; CDR3: CASCRELVAFEQFF; J: TRBJ2-1; D: -; V: TRBV6-1; size: -
DNA: TGTGCCAGCAGCTTAGGTCAGACCCAGTACTTC; CDR3: CASSLGQTQYF; J: TRBJ2-5; D: -; V: TRBV5-4; size: -
DNA: TGTGCTAGTGGGATTTTACAGGGTTCCTACGAGCAGTACTTC; CDR3: CASGILQGSYEQYF; J: TRBJ2-7; D: -; V: TRBV12-5; size: few
DNA: TGCAGTGCCTTCCAAGCGTGGGGGAATCTGTCAGTTCCCTATAATTCACCCCTCCACTTT; CDR3: CSAFQAWGNLSVPYNSPLHF; J: TRBJ1-6; D: -; V: TRBV20-1; size: few
DNA: TGCAGTGCTGAAAGGGGGGGGGCAGGGATCCGGCCCCAGCATTTT; CDR3: CSAERGGAGIRPQHF; J: TRBJ1-5; D: -; V: TRBV20-1; size: -